A single sample gave rise to the 10 T cell receptor beta chains below, sequenced in a study of CD4 T cells in relation to SARS-CoV-2 and coronaviruses. Generated by immunoSEQ multiplex PCR, the TCRdb table keeps only in-frame clones and is missing some. The table includes 15,000 to 20,000 clones, around 80% detected once. CD4+ T cells from unexposed donors were obtained before the COVID-19 pandemic (2011-2018). After ten to eleven days of culture, CD4+ T cells were isolated. No antigens are known for them. Sample: CD4+ T cells from PBMCs, cultured in vitro. The receptors stem from a human donor in good health.

The chain recombines TRBV29-1 with TRBJ2-7; 9 nucleotides agree with TRBD1. J was trimmed by 2 bases and V by 4 bases; bases with no gene match: 0. This CDR3 spans 12 amino acids. The germline V gene encodes CDR1 SQVTM and CDR2 ANQGSEA. This chain's CDR3 is CSVGTGAYEQYF. CDR3 in DNA: TGCAGCGTTGGGACAGGGGCCTACGAGCAGTACTTC.

V and J are TRBV11-2 and TRBJ2-2, with D possibly being TRBD1 (5 bases). From germline, CDR1 is SGHAT and CDR2 FQNNGV. CDR3 length: 14 residues. Trimming cost V 3 bases and J 4 bases, with 9 bases left between them. CDR3 sequence: CASSFKQVTGELFF. The CDR3 DNA reads TGTGCCAGCAGCTTCAAACAGGTCACCGGGGAGCTGTTTTTT. The entire variable domain, with the rest obtained from reference TRBV11-2 and TRBJ2-2, is as follows: EAGVAQSPRYKIIEKRQSVAFWCNPISGHATLYWYQQILGQGPKLLIQFQNNGVVDDSQLPKDRFSAERLKGVDSTLKIQPAKLEDSAVYLCASSFKQVTGELFFGEGSRLTVL.

This chain uses TRBV18 with TRBJ1-5; D perhaps matches TRBD1 (6 bases). V lost 3 bases, J lost 2 bases, and 14 bases lay in between. Germline CDR1 is KGHSH and CDR2 is LQKENI. This CDR3 region has 16 residues. The CDR3 region is CASSPLQGRGNQPQHF. The CDR3 DNA follows: TGTGCCAGCTCACCGTTACAGGGAAGGGGCAATCAGCCCCAGCATTTT.

The chain employs TRBV3-1 (or the pseudogene TRBV3-2) and TRBJ1-2; unclear D gene. The CDR3 covers 15 residues. Germline assignment: CDR1 LGHDT and CDR2 YNNKEL (reference sequence). The ends were cut back, 0 bases at V and 0 bases at J, with 8 bases in the middle. CDR3 sequence: CASSQEPGTNYGYTF. DNA for the CDR3: TGTGCCAGCAGCCAAGAACCTGGGACTAACTATGGCTACACCTTC.

The genes are TRBV29-1 and TRBJ2-1; D is perhaps TRBD1 (6 bases). Germline V gives CDR1 SQVTM, CDR2 ANQGSEA. The CDR3 is 13 amino acids. The germline V and J ends were trimmed by 7 bases and 6 bases, with 16 bases remaining between them. CDR3 sequence: CSGETGWGNEQFF. CDR3 DNA sequence: TGCAGCGGCGAGACAGGTTGGGGCAATGAGCAGTTCTTC.

The V and J genes are TRBV19 and TRBJ1-2; 9 positions match TRBD1. Trimming cost V 6 bases and J 6 bases; bases outside gene matches: 11. This CDR3 region has 15 residues. CDR1 LNHDA and CDR2 SQIVND come from the germline V gene (reference sequence). The CDR3 nucleotides are TGTGCCAGTAGCACTCCGGGACAGGGTTCTGATGGCTACACCTTC. This codes for CASSTPGQGSDGYTF.

With respect to this clone: The junction does not match germline at one end; this may be a read error. This rearrangement joins TRBV7-7 to TRBJ2-7; 8 bases align to TRBD1. This CDR3 is 15 amino acids long. Germline values: CDR1 SSHAT, CDR2 FNYEAQ (reference sequence). CDR3: CASSLDDRGGNEQYF. CDR3 in DNA: TGTGCTAGCAGCTTAGACGACAGGGGAGGAAACGAGCAGTACTTC.

The CDR3 DNA follows: TGCGCCACGTCAACTAGCGGGGGAGAAGAGACCCAGTACTTC. Translation gives CATSTSGGEETQYF. This chain joins TRBV5-1 and TRBJ2-5; the match to TRBD2 covers 11 bases. Germline V gene data show CDR1 as SGHRS and CDR2 as YFSETQ. V was pared by 9 bases and J by 3 bases, with 7 bases of the junction left unmatched. The CDR3 runs 14 residues. The full variable domain, with the rest looked up from reference TRBV5-1 and TRBJ2-5, is KAGVTQTPRYLIKTRGQQVTLSCSPISGHRSVSWYQQTPGQGLQFLFEYFSETQRNKGNFPGRFSGRQFSNSRSEMNVSTLELGDSALYLCATSTSGGEETQYFGPGTRLLVL.

The chain has TRBV4-3 and TRBJ2-7; 9 nucleotides line up with TRBD1. Per the germline V gene, CDR1 is LGHNA and CDR2 is YSLEER. There are 15 residues in the CDR3. V lost 3 bases to trimming and J lost 4 bases; unmatched junction nucleotides: 7. The CDR3 bases are TGCGCCAGCAGCCACATCGGACAGGGGCGGTACGAGCAGTACTTC. It translates to CASSHIGQGRYEQYF.

The CDR3, as DNA: TGTGCCAGCAGCCAAGACCCCCTCAGGGGGTGGGAGACCCAGTACTTC. Translating it yields CASSQDPLRGWETQYF. This chain links TRBV14 with TRBJ2-5, with 7 bases that match TRBD1. J was trimmed by 5 bases and V by 0 bases; bases with no gene match: 9. CDR3 size: 16 residues. Germline assignment: CDR1 SGHDN and CDR2 FVKESK.